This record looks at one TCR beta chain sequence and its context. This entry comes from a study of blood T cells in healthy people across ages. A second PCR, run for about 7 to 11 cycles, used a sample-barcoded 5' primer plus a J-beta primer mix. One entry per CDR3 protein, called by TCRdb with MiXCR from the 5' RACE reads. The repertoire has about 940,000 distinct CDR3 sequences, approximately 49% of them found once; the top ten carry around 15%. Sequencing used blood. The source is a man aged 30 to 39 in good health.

This CDR3 is CATSGGQNEKLFF. The CDR3 bases are TGTGCCACCAGCGGCGGACAGAATGAAAAACTGTTTTTT. The chain has TRBV15 and TRBJ1-4; D is possibly TRBD1 (6 bases). CDR3 length: 13 residues. Germline V gene data show CDR1 as LNHNV and CDR2 as YYDKDF (reference sequence). Deletions cut 5 bases from V and 5 bases from J, with 9 bases between.